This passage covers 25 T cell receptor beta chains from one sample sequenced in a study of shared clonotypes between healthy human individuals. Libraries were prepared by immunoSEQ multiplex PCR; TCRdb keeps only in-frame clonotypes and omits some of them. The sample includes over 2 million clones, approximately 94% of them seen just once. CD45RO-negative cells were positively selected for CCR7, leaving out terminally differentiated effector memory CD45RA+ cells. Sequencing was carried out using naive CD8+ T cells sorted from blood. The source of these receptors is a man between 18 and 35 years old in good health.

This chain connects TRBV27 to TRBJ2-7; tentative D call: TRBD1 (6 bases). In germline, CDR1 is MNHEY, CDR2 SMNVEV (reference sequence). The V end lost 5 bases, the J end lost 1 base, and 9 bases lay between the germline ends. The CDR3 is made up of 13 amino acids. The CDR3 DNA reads TGTGCCAGCAGTGAGGGACAATCCTACGAGCAGTACTTC. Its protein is CASSEGQSYEQYF.

CDR3 sequence: CASTPIEAGDVEQFF. The CDR3 DNA sequence: TGTGCCAGCACTCCTATAGAAGCGGGAGATGTTGAGCAGTTCTTC. J is TRBJ2-1 and V is TRBV6-5; 8 bases line up with TRBD2. Losses at the gene ends were 7 bases for V and 9 bases for J; bases not matched to a gene: 14. The CDR3 is made up of 15 amino acids. In germline, CDR1 is MNHEY, CDR2 SVGAGI.

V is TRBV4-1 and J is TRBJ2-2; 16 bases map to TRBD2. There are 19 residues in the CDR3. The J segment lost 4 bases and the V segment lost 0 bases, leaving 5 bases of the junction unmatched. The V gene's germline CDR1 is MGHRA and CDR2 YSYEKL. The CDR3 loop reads CASSQEGLAGGPSTGELFF. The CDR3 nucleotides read TGCGCCAGCAGCCAAGAGGGACTAGCGGGGGGGCCGAGCACCGGGGAGCTGTTTTTT.

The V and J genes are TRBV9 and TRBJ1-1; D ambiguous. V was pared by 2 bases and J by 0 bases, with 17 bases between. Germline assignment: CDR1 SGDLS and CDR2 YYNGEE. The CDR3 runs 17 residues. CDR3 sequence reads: CASSVASASYMNTEAFF. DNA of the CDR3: TGTGCCAGCAGCGTTGCTTCAGCGAGTTATATGAACACTGAAGCTTTCTTT.

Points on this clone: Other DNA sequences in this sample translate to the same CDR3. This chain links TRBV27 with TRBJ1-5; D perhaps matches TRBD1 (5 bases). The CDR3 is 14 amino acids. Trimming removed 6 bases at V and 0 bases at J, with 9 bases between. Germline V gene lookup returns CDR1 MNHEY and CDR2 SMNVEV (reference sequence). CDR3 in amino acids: CASRSGGSNQPQHF. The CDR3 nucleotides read TGTGCCAGCAGGTCGGGGGGTAGCAATCAGCCCCAGCATTTT.

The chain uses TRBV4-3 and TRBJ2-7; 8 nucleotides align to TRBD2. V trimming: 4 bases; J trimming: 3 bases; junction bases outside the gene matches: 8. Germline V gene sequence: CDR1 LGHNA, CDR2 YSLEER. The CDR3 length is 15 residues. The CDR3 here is CASSPAGGANYEQYF. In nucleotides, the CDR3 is TGCGCCAGCAGCCCAGCCGGGGGGGCCAACTACGAGCAGTACTTC.

CDR3 sequence reads: CASSDRTGITEAFF. The CDR3 coding sequence is TGTGCCAGCAGTGACCGGACAGGGATAACTGAAGCTTTCTTT. V usage is TRBV6-5 and J usage is TRBJ1-1; 8 bases line up with TRBD1. Germline values: CDR1 MNHEY, CDR2 SVGAGI. V shed 5 bases, J shed 5 bases, and the junction held 7 bases outside the gene matches. The CDR3 consists of 14 residues.

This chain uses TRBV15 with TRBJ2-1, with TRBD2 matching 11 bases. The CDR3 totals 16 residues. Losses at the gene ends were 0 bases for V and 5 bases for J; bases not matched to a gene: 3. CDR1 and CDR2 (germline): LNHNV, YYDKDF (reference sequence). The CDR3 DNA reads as TGTGCCACCAGCAGAGATCTAGCGGGAGGCGACAATGAGCAGTTCTTC. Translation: CATSRDLAGGDNEQFF.

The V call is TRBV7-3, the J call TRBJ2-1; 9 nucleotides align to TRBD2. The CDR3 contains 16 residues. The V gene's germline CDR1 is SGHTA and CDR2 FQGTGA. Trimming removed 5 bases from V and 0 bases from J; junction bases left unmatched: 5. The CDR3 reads CASSPLAGSSYNEQFF. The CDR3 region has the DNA TGTGCCAGCAGCCCTCTAGCGGGGAGCTCCTACAATGAGCAGTTCTTC.

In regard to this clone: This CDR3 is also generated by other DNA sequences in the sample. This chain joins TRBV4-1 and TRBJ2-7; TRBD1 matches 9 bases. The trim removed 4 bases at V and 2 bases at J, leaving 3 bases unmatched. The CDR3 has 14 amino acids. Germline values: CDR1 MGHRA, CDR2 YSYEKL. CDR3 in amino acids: CASSPRQGAYEQYF. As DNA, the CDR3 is TGCGCCAGCAGCCCTAGACAGGGGGCCTACGAGCAGTACTTC.

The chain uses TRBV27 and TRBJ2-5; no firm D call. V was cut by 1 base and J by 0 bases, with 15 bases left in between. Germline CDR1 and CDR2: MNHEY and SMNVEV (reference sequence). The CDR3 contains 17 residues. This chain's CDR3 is CASSLFFDILYQETQYF. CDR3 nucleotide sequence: TGTGCCAGCAGTTTATTTTTCGACATACTGTACCAAGAGACCCAGTACTTC.

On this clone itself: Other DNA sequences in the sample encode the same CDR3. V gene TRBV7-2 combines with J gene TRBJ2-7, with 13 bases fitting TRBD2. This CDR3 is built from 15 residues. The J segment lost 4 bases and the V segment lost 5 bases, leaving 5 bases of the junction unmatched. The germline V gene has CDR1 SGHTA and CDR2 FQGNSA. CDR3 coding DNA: TGTGCCAGCAGCCTGACTAGCGGGGGGACTTACGAGCAGTACTTC. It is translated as CASSLTSGGTYEQYF.

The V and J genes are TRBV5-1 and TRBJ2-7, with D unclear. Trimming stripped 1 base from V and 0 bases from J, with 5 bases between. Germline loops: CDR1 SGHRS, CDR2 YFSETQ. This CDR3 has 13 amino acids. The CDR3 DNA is TGCGCCAGCAGCTTGCATCTCTCCTACGAGCAGTACTTC. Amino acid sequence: CASSLHLSYEQYF.

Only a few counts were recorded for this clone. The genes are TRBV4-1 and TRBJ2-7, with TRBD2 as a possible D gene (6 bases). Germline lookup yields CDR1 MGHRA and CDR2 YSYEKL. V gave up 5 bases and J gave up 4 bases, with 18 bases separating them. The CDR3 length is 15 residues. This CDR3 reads CASSSGAAGIYEQYF. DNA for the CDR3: TGCGCCAGCAGCTCCGGGGCCGCGGGGATATACGAGCAGTACTTC.

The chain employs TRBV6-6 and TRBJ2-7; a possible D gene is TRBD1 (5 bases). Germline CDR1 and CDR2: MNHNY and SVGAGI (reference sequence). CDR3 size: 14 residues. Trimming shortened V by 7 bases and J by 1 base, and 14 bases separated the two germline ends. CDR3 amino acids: CASTLRQPSYEQYF. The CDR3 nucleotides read TGTGCCAGCACCCTTAGACAGCCTTCCTACGAGCAGTACTTC.

The CDR3 coding sequence is TGTGCCAGCAGCCTCTGGACTAGCGGGGGGAATGAGCAGTTCTTC. It encodes CASSLWTSGGNEQFF. This chain uses TRBV7-6 with TRBJ2-1; 14 positions match TRBD2. Germline-derived CDR1 and CDR2 are SGHVS and FNYEAQ. The CDR3 contains 15 residues. The J segment lost 7 bases and the V segment lost 5 bases, leaving 4 bases of the junction unmatched.

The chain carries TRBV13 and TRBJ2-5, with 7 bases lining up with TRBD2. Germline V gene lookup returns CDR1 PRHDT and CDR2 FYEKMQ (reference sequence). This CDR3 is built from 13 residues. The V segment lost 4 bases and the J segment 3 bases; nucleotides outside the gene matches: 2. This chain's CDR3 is CASSSAGEETQYF. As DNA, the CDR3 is TGTGCCAGCAGCTCCGCGGGAGAAGAGACCCAGTACTTC.

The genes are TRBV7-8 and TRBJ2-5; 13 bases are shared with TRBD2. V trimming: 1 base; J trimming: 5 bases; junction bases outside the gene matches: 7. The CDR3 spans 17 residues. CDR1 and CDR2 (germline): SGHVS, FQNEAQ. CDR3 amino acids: CASSLGATSGGFETQYF. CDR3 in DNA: TGTGCCAGCAGCTTAGGAGCGACTAGCGGGGGGTTCGAGACCCAGTACTTC.

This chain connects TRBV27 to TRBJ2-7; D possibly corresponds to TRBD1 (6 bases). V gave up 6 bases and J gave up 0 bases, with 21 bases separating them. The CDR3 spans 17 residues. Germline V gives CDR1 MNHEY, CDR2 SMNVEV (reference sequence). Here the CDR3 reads CASRVWEDRSSSYEQYF. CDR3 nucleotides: TGTGCCAGCAGAGTTTGGGAAGACAGGTCAAGCTCCTACGAGCAGTACTTC.

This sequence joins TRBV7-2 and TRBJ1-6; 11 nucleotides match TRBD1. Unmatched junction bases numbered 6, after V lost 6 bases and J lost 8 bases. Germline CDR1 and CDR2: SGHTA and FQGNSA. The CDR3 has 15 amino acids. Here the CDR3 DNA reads TGTGCCAGCAGTCCTCGGACAGGGGGCTATTCACCCCTCCACTTT. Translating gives CASSPRTGGYSPLHF.

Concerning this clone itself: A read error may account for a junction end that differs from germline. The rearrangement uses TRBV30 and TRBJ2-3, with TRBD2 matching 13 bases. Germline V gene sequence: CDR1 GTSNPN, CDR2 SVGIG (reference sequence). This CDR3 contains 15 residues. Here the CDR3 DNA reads TGTGCCTGGGGGGGACTAGCGGGAAACACAGATACGCAGTGTTTT. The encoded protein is CAWGGLAGNTDTQCF.

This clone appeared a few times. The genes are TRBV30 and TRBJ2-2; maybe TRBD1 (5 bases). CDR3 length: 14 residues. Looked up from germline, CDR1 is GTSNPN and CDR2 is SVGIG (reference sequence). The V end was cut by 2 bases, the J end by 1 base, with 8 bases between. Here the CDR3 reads CAWSRGRNTGELFF. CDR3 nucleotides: TGTGCCTGGAGTAGGGGAAGGAACACCGGGGAGCTGTTTTTT.

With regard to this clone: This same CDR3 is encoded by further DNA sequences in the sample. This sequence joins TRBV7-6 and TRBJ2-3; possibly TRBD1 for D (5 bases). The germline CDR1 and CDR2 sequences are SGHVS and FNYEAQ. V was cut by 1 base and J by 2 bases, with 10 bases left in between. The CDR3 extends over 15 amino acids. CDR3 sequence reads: CASSLGGGYTDTQYF. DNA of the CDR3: TGTGCCAGCAGCTTAGGGGGCGGTTACACAGATACGCAGTATTTT.

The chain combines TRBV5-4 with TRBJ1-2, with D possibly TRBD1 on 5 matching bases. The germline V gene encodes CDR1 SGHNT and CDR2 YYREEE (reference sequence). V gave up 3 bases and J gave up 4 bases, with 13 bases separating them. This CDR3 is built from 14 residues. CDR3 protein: CASSWGVDGYGYTF. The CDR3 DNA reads TGTGCCAGCAGCTGGGGGGTGGACGGCTATGGCTACACCTTC.

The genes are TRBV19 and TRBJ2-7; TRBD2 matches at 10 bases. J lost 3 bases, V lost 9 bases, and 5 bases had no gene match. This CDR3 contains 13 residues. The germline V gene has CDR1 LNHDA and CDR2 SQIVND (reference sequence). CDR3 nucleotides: TGTGCCAGCCAACAGCGGGGGGGCTACGAGCAGTACTTC. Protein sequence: CASQQRGGYEQYF.